This TCR beta chain originates from a study of T cell responses to AZD1222 COVID-19 vaccine. Study outcomes and limitations: The donors showed a predominance of white British ancestry and of females, with possible underestimation of clonal diversity.

Worth noting for this clone: Its target is not known.

CDR3 length: 15 residues. Germline loops: CDR1 MNHEY, CDR2 SVGAGI. Trimming at V came to 5 bases and at J to 9 bases, leaving 11 bases not matched to a gene. TCRdb's copy holds only in-frame clones and misses some; the assay was immunoSEQ multiplex PCR. Of under 130,000 clones listed, approximately 90% were seen once; the top ten hold 7% to 10%. The chain employs TRBV6-5 and TRBJ2-7; TRBD2 agrees at 12 bases. Sequenced material: peripheral blood, taken on day 0 of AZD1222 vaccination. The sequence was collected from an adult in good health. Here the CDR3 reads CASSPRLAGVMRQYF. In nucleotides, the CDR3 is TGTGCCAGCAGTCCTCGACTAGCGGGAGTAATGCGGCAGTACTTC.